This T cell receptor (beta chain) was captured by sequencing in a study of blood T cell repertoires in COVID-19. Study background: Material from acute and convalescent COVID-19 was sourced from the United States, Italy and Spain.

Using immunoSEQ multiplex PCR, the repertoire was profiled, and TCRdb retains in-frame clones only, with some absent. The data hold about 200,000 clones, with about nine tenths observed a single time. The V gene's germline CDR1 is SGHTA and CDR2 FQGNSA. The CDR3 has 15 residues. V lost 1 base, J lost 5 bases, and 1 base stayed unmatched. The clonotype comes from a man older than 75 with acute or convalescent COVID-19. V and J are TRBV7-2 and TRBJ1-6, with 8 bases aligning to TRBD1. Sequencing was performed on peripheral blood. The CDR3 reads CASSLGDRHNSPLHF. For the CDR3, the DNA is TGTGCCAGCAGCTTAGGGGACAGGCATAATTCACCCCTCCACTTT.